The clone carrying this T cell receptor (beta chain) was recorded once. The sample is drawn from a study of shared T cell receptors in the human thymus. The V gene's germline CDR1 is MNHEY and CDR2 SMNVEV (reference sequence). CDR3 length: 13 residues. The ends were cut back, 5 bases at V and 2 bases at J, with 10 bases in the middle. Method: immunoSEQ multiplex PCR; TCRdb's copy keeps in-frame clones and lacks some. The sample includes about 660,000 clones, 80% to 90% of them seen just once. Another study also made use of these data, one on human thymus T cells. As that study records: Thymus was obtained from resections taken during corrective heart surgery. Thymic as well as blood repertoires seemed to favor certain V and J genes unevenly.

The rearrangement joins TRBV27 to TRBJ2-7; maybe TRBD1 (6 bases). Sequenced input: thymocytes. The clonotype was recovered from a boy under two years old with a congenital heart defect. The DNA of the CDR3 is TGTGCCAGCAGTCAACGACAGGCCTACGAGCAGTACTTC. This encodes CASSQRQAYEQYF.